This T cell receptor beta chain was recorded in a study of T-cell reconstitution after alpha-beta-depleted transplantation in children. Regarding this clonotype: Antigen specificity is unknown.

CDR1 and CDR2 (germline): LGHNA, YSLEER. CDR3 size: 16 residues. V lost 0 bases and J 0 bases, leaving 8 bases between the germline ends. Regarding the study as a whole: Several hundred expanded graft clones reportedly supplied alpha-beta T cells about two months after transplant. Elevated TCRbeta diversity at day 60 was traced, in some patients, to surviving recipient T cells and thymic progenitors. The authors attributed T-cell counts and diversity one year after transplant mostly to newly produced T cells.

Unique molecular identifiers were incorporated into the prepared TCRbeta library. Each CDR3 protein gets one entry after TCRdb re-called the PCR reads with MiXCR. The sample lists 600,000 or so distinct CDR3 sequences, more than 20% seen once, with roughly 14% in the top ten. This chain uses TRBV4-3 with TRBJ1-4, with a weak D call TRBD1 (5 bases). The TCR comes from a boy in the first two years of life who had a stem cell transplant for acute myeloid leukemia, so the T cells may come from the graft donor. The sequences come from PBMCs, mostly from graft donor cells, collected 360 days after TCRalphabeta/CD19-depleted stem cell transplant. The CDR3 sequence: CASSQDLGATNEKLFF. The CDR3 coding sequence is TGCGCCAGCAGCCAAGACCTAGGGGCAACTAATGAAAAACTGTTTTTT.